The rows below give T cell receptor beta chains drawn from one sample of a study of T cells in Graves' hyperthyroidism and ophthalmopathy. TCRdb independently ran MiXCR on the multiplex PCR reads; one entry per CDR3 protein. This repertoire shows a few hundred thousand distinct CDR3 sequences, 20% to 30% found once; its top ten account for roughly 70%. The specimen sequenced was blood. Receptor source: a man aged 50 or older with Graves' hyperthyroidism. Each CDR3 is given without its conserved first and last residue. The order of the fields is J gene, V gene, CDR3 protein.

J: TRBJ2-3
V: TRBV20-1
CDR3: SARDGAKLSTDTQY

J: TRBJ1-2
V: TRBV12-3/TRBV12-4
CDR3: ASSSTPEGDGYT

J: TRBJ2-2
V: TRBV11-2
CDR3: ASSFNLAGVGGELF

J: TRBJ2-7
V: TRBV27
CDR3: ASRQGTLSSYEQY

J: TRBJ1-4
V: TRBV2
CDR3: ASKNGATNEKLF

J: TRBJ2-1
V: TRBV20-1
CDR3: SASRPVAPAYNEQF

J: TRBJ2-7
V: TRBV9
CDR3: ASSVGGFPYEQY

J: TRBJ1-1
V: TRBV5-1
CDR3: ASSLLAGGSTEAF

J: TRBJ1-5
V: TRBV7-9
CDR3: ASSRAVSNQPQH

J: TRBJ1-4
V: TRBV3-1
CDR3: ASSEPGHGNEKLF

J: TRBJ2-7
V: TRBV20-1
CDR3: SARSASGTNAVYELY

J: TRBJ1-1
V: TRBV19
CDR3: ASSITEAYPQAF

J: TRBJ1-2
V: TRBV2
CDR3: ASSVARNYGYT

J: TRBJ2-7
V: TRBV27
CDR3: ASRGAGVPYEQY

J: TRBJ1-2
V: TRBV28
CDR3: ASSSPGQGMGYGYT

J: TRBJ2-5
V: TRBV20-1
CDR3: SAPVDFPETQY

J: TRBJ2-3
V: TRBV2
CDR3: ASRRIGDTQY

J: TRBJ2-7
V: TRBV6-2/TRBV6-3
CDR3: ASTYRGQSYEQY

J: TRBJ1-1
V: TRBV20-1
CDR3: SASRGPRGNTEAF

J: TRBJ2-3
V: TRBV15
CDR3: ATSRDLISGLADTQY

J: TRBJ1-1
V: TRBV20-1
CDR3: SAPGQGASTEAF

J: TRBJ2-7
V: TRBV30
CDR3: AVAQGKGEQY

J: TRBJ1-1
V: TRBV7-9
CDR3: ASSLRTGFDEAF

J: TRBJ2-1
V: TRBV15
CDR3: ATSRFGYNEQF

J: TRBJ2-4
V: TRBV20-1
CDR3: SAPSPDRGGNIQY

J: TRBJ2-7
V: TRBV18
CDR3: ASSAGQGNYEQY

J: TRBJ2-7
V: TRBV7-9
CDR3: ASSLRGQGTYEQY

J: TRBJ2-2
V: TRBV7-9
CDR3: ASNRNGDYRELF

J: TRBJ2-1
V: TRBV6-5
CDR3: ASSYFGKDNEQF

J: TRBJ2-5
V: TRBV5-1
CDR3: ASSLEGHQY

J: TRBJ1-1
V: TRBV5-1
CDR3: ASSLVAAKTEAF

J: TRBJ2-1
V: TRBV29-1
CDR3: SADTGTGSNEQF

J: TRBJ2-7
V: TRBV7-9
CDR3: ASSPRTTYEQY

J: TRBJ2-3
V: TRBV7-3
CDR3: ASSPGLVADTQY

J: TRBJ1-4
V: TRBV2
CDR3: ASSGQGRGEKLF

J: TRBJ1-1
V: TRBV2
CDR3: ASGTLNTEAF